The T cell receptor beta chain described here comes from a study of blood T cell repertoires in COVID-19. Method: immunoSEQ multiplex PCR; TCRdb's copy keeps in-frame clones and lacks some. The data show about 200,000 clones, 65% to 85% seen once. This CDR3 comprises 15 residues. Germline V gene lookup returns CDR1 SNHLY and CDR2 FYNNEI. The V and J ends lost 2 bases and 8 bases respectively, with 18 bases between them. The chain is built from TRBV2 and TRBJ1-2, with a weak D call TRBD1 (6 bases). The sequence was obtained from a woman younger than 45 who had been exposed to COVID-19. Sequencing was performed on PBMCs or T cells enriched from blood (not recorded which). CDR3 sequence: CASSEIGTGSRGYTF. In DNA form, the CDR3 reads TGTGCCAGCAGTGAAATTGGAACAGGGTCTCGCGGCTACACCTTC. The entire variable domain, with the rest obtained from reference TRBV2 and TRBJ1-2, is as follows: EPEVTQTPSHQVTQMGQEVILRCVPISNHLYFYWYRQILGQKVEFLVSFYNNEISEKSEIFDDQFSVERPDGSNFTLKIRSTKLEDSAMYFCASSEIGTGSRGYTFGSGTRLTVV.